The 17 T cell receptor beta chains presented below share a single source sample, sequenced in a study of blood T cell repertoires in COVID-19 (dated by TCRdb to the early 2020s). Library preparation used the immunoSEQ multiplex PCR assay. This is the immuneACCESS table as TCRdb keeps it, with only in-frame sequences that have V and J called. A part of the clones is gone; compared with another copy, unresolved V genes explain less than half, and the rest is unexplained. The sample contains about 320,000 clones, more than 75% of them found a single time. In total, the top ten clones hold about 9.4% of the sample. The sequencing sample was made of PBMCs or T cells enriched from blood (not recorded which). These receptor sequences come from a woman under 30 who had recovered from COVID-19.

The chain employs TRBV13 and TRBJ2-7, with 12 bases lining up with TRBD2. Per germline, CDR1 PRHDT and CDR2 FYEKMQ (reference sequence). V dropped 4 bases and J dropped 3; count of bases not matched to a gene: 4. The CDR3 is 15 amino acids. This chain's CDR3 is CASSSRTSGNYEQYF. The CDR3 region has the DNA TGTGCCAGCAGCTCCCGGACTAGCGGGAACTACGAGCAGTACTTC.

Here the CDR3 DNA reads TGCGCCAGCAGTGAGTCGATGAACGGTGTGGGCTACACCTTC. Its protein product is CASSESMNGVGYTF. The chain employs TRBV10-1 and TRBJ1-2; D call uncertain. Trimming pared 0 bases from V and 8 bases from J, leaving 13 bases between. The CDR3 runs 14 residues. Germline V gene lookup returns CDR1 WNHNN and CDR2 SYGVQD (reference sequence).

This clone was seen once. Here the CDR3 reads CASSPGGGRDIQYF. CDR3 DNA: TGTGCCAGCAGTCCAGGGGGTGGCCGGGACATTCAGTACTTC. The V and J genes are TRBV28 and TRBJ2-4, with 7 bases aligning to TRBD1. The J segment lost 8 bases and the V segment lost 5 bases, leaving 9 bases of the junction unmatched. Germline CDR1 and CDR2: MDHEN and SYDVKM. This CDR3 is built from 14 residues. The full variable domain, completed using reference TRBV28 and TRBJ2-4, is DVKVTQSSRYLVKRTGEKVFLECVQDMDHENMFWYRQDPGLGLRLIYFSYDVKMKEKGDIPEGYSVSREKKERFSLILESASTNQTSMYLCASSPGGGRDIQYFGAGTRLSVL.

This clone was seen once. The chain links TRBV6-5 to TRBJ1-2; 7 nucleotides match TRBD1. The CDR3 contains 12 residues. CDR1 and CDR2 from the germline V gene are MNHEY and SVGAGI. Trimming at V came to 8 bases and at J to 2 bases, leaving 2 bases not matched to a gene. CDR3 protein: CASPGQNYGYTF. In DNA form, the CDR3 reads TGTGCCAGCCCGGGACAGAACTATGGCTACACCTTC.

The chain couples TRBV3-1 (or the pseudogene TRBV3-2) to TRBJ1-1, with TRBD1 identical over 8 bases. J lost 3 bases, V lost 7 bases, and 13 bases had no gene match. This CDR3 region has 16 residues. CDR1 LGHDT and CDR2 YNNKEL come from the germline V gene (reference sequence). This chain's CDR3 is CASTRQGYFTDTEAFF. DNA of the CDR3: TGTGCCAGCACCCGACAGGGGTACTTTACGGACACTGAAGCTTTCTTT.

The J gene is TRBJ1-6, the V gene TRBV28, with 7 bases that match TRBD1. This CDR3 is built from 13 residues. Germline V CDR1 and CDR2: MDHEN, SYDVKM. Trimming at V came to 5 bases and at J to 9 bases, leaving 4 bases not matched to a gene. The CDR3 protein is CASSRQGTSPLHF. For the CDR3, the DNA is TGTGCCAGCAGTCGACAGGGAACTTCACCCCTCCACTTT.

The genes are TRBV5-1 and TRBJ1-2, with 7 bases that match TRBD1. V was clipped by 6 bases and J by 2 bases; unmatched bases: 7. The CDR3 is made up of 14 amino acids. Per germline, CDR1 SGHRS and CDR2 YFSETQ. Here the CDR3 reads CASTLLGQNYGYTF. CDR3 coding DNA: TGCGCCAGCACCCTTTTGGGACAGAACTATGGCTACACCTTC. The whole variable domain, filled in from reference TRBV5-1 and TRBJ1-2, reads KAGVTQTPRYLIKTRGQQVTLSCSPISGHRSVSWYQQTPGQGLQFLFEYFSETQRNKGNFPGRFSGRQFSNSRSEMNVSTLELGDSALYLCASTLLGQNYGYTFGSGTRLTVV.

V is TRBV5-1 and J is TRBJ2-1; 7 bases map to TRBD2. The V gene end was trimmed by 3 bases and the J gene end by 6 bases; junction bases not matched to a gene: 6. The CDR3 is 14 residues long. In germline, CDR1 is SGHRS, CDR2 YFSETQ. Here the CDR3 reads CASSSRTRGNEQFF. The CDR3 bases are TGCGCCAGCAGCTCCAGGACTAGGGGCAATGAGCAGTTCTTC.

As for this clone: Within the sample, other DNA sequences also encode this same CDR3. The V and J genes are TRBV2 and TRBJ1-5; 8 positions match TRBD1. The J segment lost 6 bases and the V segment lost 6 bases, leaving 7 bases of the junction unmatched. Per germline, CDR1 SNHLY and CDR2 FYNNEI. This CDR3 has 14 residues. The CDR3 DNA reads as TGTGCCAGCAGCGCCCAGGGGGCCGGTCAGCCCCAGCATTTT. Translation: CASSAQGAGQPQHF.

The gene calls are TRBV6-6 and TRBJ1-1; 9 nucleotides agree with TRBD1. With 5 bases clipped from V and 3 bases from J, the junction kept 7 bases outside the gene matches. CDR1 and CDR2 (germline): MNHNY, SVGAGI (reference sequence). This CDR3 is 15 amino acids long. The CDR3 loop is CASSTPDRGYTEAFF. CDR3 DNA sequence: TGTGCCAGCAGTACGCCAGACAGGGGGTACACTGAAGCTTTCTTT.

The chain uses TRBV2 and TRBJ1-2, with D uncertain. There are 14 residues in the CDR3. Per germline, CDR1 SNHLY and CDR2 FYNNEI. With 1 base removed from V and 5 bases from J, the gap between germline ends came to 11 bases. DNA of the CDR3: TGTGCCAGCAGTGAAGGAAGGCCACTATATGGCTACACCTTC. Translation: CASSEGRPLYGYTF.

This rearrangement joins TRBV5-1 to TRBJ2-1; TRBD2 matches at 9 bases. V lost 1 base and J lost 6; bases outside the gene matches: 2. There are 14 residues in the CDR3. Germline V gene lookup returns CDR1 SGHRS and CDR2 YFSETQ. CDR3 region: CASSLRAGGNEQFF. The CDR3 DNA follows: TGCGCCAGCAGCTTGAGAGCGGGAGGCAATGAGCAGTTCTTC.

The V gene is TRBV29-1, the J gene TRBJ1-2; D might be TRBD1 (6 bases). CDR1 is SQVTM, CDR2 ANQGSEA, per germline. Deletions cut 5 bases from V and 3 bases from J, with 10 bases between. This CDR3 is 12 amino acids long. CDR3 loop: CSVYRTDYGYTF. The CDR3 nucleotides are TGCAGCGTTTACCGGACAGACTATGGCTACACCTTC.

The V and J genes are TRBV6-5 and TRBJ2-7; TRBD1 matches 7 bases. Germline assignment: CDR1 MNHEY and CDR2 SVGAGI. V dropped 3 bases and J dropped 6; count of bases not matched to a gene: 2. The CDR3 sequence is 12 residues long. CDR3 region: CASSYGTVEQYF. CDR3 sequence (DNA): TGTGCCAGCAGTTATGGGACAGTCGAGCAGTACTTC.

The rearrangement joins TRBV27 to TRBJ1-1; 7 bases map to TRBD1. Trimming took 2 bases from V and 4 from J; bases not matched to a gene: 7. The CDR3 is made up of 15 amino acids. Germline V gene sequence: CDR1 MNHEY, CDR2 SMNVEV (reference sequence). The DNA for the CDR3 is TGTGCCAGCAGTTTACCCCCCGGGACAGCCACTGAAGCTTTCTTT. Protein: CASSLPPGTATEAFF.

The V gene is TRBV5-1, the J gene TRBJ2-7; 8 nucleotides line up with TRBD2. This CDR3 is built from 15 residues. V lost 4 bases and J lost 3; bases outside the gene matches: 9. Germline V lookup: CDR1 SGHRS, CDR2 YFSETQ. CDR3 nucleotides: TGCGCCAGCAGCAGCACAGCGGGAGCCCTCTACGAGCAGTACTTC. Translating gives CASSSTAGALYEQYF.

This clone was counted only a few times. The chain is built from TRBV10-2 and TRBJ2-5, with 9 bases identical to TRBD2. The J segment lost 4 bases and the V segment lost 5 bases, leaving 8 bases of the junction unmatched. Germline-derived CDR1 and CDR2 are WSHSY and SAAADI. The CDR3 loop spans 15 amino acids. CDR3 sequence reads: CASSRSGRGGETQYF. Here the CDR3 DNA reads TGCGCCAGCAGTCGTAGCGGGAGAGGAGGAGAGACCCAGTACTTC.